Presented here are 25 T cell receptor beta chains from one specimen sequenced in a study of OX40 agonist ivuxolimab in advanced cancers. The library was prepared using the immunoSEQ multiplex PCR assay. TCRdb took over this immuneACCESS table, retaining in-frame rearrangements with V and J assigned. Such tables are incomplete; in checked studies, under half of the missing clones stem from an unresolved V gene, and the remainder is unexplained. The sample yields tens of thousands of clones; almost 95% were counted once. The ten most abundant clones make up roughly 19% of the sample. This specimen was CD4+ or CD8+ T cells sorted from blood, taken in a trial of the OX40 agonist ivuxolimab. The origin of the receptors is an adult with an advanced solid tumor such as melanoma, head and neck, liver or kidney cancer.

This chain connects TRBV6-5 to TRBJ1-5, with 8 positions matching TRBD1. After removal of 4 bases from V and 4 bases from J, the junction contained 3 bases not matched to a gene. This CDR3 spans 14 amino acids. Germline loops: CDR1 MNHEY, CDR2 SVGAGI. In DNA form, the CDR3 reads TGTGCCAGCAGTTTTCGGACAGGGAATCAGCCCCAGCATTTT. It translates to CASSFRTGNQPQHF.

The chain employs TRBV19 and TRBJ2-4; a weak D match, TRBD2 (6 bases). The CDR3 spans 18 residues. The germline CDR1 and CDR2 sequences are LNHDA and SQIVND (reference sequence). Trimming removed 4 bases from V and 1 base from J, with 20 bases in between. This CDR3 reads CASSTLLGVREAKNIQYF. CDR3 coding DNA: TGTGCCAGTAGTACGTTGTTGGGGGTCCGGGAGGCCAAAAACATTCAGTACTTC.

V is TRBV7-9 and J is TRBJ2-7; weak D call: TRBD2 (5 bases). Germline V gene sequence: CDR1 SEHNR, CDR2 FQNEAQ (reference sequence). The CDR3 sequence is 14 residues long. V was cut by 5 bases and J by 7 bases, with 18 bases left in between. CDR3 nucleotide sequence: TGTGCCAGCAGCCTAACTCTGGGAGCTGATGAGCAGTACTTC. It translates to CASSLTLGADEQYF.

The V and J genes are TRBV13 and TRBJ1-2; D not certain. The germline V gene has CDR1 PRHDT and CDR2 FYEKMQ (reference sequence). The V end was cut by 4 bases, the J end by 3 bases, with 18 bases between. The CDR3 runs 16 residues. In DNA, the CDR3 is TGTGCCAGCAGCTCCCCGGGCCTCAAGGCCGACTATGGCTACACCTTC. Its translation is CASSSPGLKADYGYTF.

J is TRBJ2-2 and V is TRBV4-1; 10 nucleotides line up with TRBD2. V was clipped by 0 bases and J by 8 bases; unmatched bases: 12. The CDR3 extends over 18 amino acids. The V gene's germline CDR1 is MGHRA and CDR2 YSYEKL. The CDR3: CASSQDEGLASRGGELFF. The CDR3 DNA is TGCGCCAGCAGCCAAGATGAGGGACTAGCGTCGAGAGGGGGGGAGCTGTTTTTT.

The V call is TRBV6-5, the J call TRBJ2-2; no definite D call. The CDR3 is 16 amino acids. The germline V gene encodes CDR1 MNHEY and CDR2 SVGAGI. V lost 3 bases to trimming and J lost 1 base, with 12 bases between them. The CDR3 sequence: CASSYSSPRNTGELFF. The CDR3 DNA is TGTGCCAGCAGTTATTCGTCACCTAGGAACACCGGGGAGCTGTTTTTT.

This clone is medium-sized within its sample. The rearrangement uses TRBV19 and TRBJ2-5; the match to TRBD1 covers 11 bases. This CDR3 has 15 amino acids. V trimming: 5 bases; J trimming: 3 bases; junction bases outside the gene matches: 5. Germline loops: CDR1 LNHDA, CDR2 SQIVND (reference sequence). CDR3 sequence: CASSLWTGGKETQYF. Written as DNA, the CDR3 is TGTGCCAGTAGTCTGTGGACAGGGGGCAAAGAGACCCAGTACTTC.

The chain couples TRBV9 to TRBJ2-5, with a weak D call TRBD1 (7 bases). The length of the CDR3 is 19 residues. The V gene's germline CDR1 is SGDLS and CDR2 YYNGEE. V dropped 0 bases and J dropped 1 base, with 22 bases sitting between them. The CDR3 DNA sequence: TGTGCCAGCAGCGTAGGGGTCGGGGGCTACGGGACAGCCCAAGAGACCCAGTACTTC. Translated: CASSVGVGGYGTAQETQYF.

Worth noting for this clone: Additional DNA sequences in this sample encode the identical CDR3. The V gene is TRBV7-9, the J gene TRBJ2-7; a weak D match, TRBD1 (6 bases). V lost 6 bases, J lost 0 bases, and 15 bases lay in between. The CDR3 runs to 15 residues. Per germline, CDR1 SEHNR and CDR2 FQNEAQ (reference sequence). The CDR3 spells CASSPRGGDSYEQYF. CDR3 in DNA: TGTGCCAGCAGTCCCAGGGGTGGGGACTCCTACGAGCAGTACTTC. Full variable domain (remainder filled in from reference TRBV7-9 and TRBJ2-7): DTGVSQNPRHKITKRGQNVTFRCDPISEHNRLYWYRQTLGQGPEFLTYFQNEAQLEKSRLLSDRFSAERPKGSFSTLEIQRTEQGDSAMYLCASSPRGGDSYEQYFGPGTRLTVT.

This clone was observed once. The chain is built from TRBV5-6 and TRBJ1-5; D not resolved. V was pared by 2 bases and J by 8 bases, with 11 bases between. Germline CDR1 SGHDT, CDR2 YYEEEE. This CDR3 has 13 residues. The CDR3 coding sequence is TGTGCCAGCAGCTTAGGAGGAAGAAAGCCCCAGCATTTT. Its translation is CASSLGGRKPQHF.

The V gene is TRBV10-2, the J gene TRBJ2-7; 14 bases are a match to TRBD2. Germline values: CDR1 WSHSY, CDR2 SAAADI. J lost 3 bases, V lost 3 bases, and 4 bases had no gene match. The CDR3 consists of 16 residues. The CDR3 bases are TGCGCCAGCAGTGACTTAGGACTAGCGGGAGGCTACGAGCAGTACTTC. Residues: CASSDLGLAGGYEQYF.

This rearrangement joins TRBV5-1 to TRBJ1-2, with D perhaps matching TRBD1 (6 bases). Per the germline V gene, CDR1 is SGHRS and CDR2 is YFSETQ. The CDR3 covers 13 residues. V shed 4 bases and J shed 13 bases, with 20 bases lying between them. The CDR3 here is CASSEGQPSACTF. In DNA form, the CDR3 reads TGCGCCAGCAGCGAAGGACAGCCCTCTGCTTGCACCTTC.

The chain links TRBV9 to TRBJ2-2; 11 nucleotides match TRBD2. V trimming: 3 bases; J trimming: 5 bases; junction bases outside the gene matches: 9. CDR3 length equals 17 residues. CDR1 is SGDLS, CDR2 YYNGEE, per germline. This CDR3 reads CASSAKGTSGFTGELFF. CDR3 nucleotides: TGTGCCAGCAGCGCGAAGGGGACTAGCGGCTTTACCGGGGAGCTGTTTTTT.

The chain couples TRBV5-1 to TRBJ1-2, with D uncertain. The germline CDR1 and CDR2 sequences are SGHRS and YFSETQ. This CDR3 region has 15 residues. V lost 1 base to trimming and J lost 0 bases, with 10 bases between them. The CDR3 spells CASSLTSNSNYGYTF. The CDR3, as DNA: TGCGCCAGCAGCTTGACGTCAAACTCTAACTATGGCTACACCTTC.

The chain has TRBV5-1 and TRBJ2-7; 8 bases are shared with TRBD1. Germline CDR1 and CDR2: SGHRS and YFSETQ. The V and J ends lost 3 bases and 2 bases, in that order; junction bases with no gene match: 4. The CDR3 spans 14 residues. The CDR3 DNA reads TGCGCCAGCAGCTCCGGACAGGGTGCCTACGAGCAGTACTTC. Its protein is CASSSGQGAYEQYF. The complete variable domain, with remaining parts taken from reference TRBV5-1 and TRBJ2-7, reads KAGVTQTPRYLIKTRGQQVTLSCSPISGHRSVSWYQQTPGQGLQFLFEYFSETQRNKGNFPGRFSGRQFSNSRSEMNVSTLELGDSALYLCASSSGQGAYEQYFGPGTRLTVT.

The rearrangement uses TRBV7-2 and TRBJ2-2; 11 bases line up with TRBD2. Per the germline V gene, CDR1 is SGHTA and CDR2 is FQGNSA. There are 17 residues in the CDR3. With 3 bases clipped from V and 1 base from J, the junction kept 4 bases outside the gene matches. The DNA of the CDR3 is TGTGCCAGCAGCTTTGTGACTAGCGGGGTGAACACCGGGGAGCTGTTTTTT. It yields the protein CASSFVTSGVNTGELFF.

The CDR3 reads CSVGSSGPYEQYF. DNA of the CDR3: TGCAGCGTTGGAAGCTCCGGCCCCTACGAGCAGTACTTC. The V and J genes are TRBV29-1 and TRBJ2-7, with D hard to call. Per the germline V gene, CDR1 is SQVTM and CDR2 is ANQGSEA. The CDR3 consists of 13 residues. The V end lost 4 bases, the J end lost 2 bases, and 12 bases lay between the germline ends.

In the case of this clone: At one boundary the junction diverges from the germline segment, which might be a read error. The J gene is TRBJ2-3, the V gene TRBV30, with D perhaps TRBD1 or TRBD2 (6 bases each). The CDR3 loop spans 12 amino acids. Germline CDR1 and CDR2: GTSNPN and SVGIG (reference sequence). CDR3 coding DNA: TGTGCCTGGCGGTGGGGGGCAGATGCGCAGTATTTT. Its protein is CAWRWGADAQYF.

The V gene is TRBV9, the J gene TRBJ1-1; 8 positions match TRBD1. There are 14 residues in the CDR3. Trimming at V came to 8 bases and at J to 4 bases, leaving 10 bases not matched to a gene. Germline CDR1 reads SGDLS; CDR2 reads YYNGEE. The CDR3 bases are TGTGCCAGTGGACAGGGCCCTTTGGGCACTGAAGCTTTCTTT. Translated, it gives CASGQGPLGTEAFF.

The CDR3 region is CASSPLWGATEAFF. In DNA form, the CDR3 reads TGTGCCAGCAGTCCCCTGTGGGGGGCTACTGAAGCTTTCTTT. The chain carries TRBV28 and TRBJ1-1, with D possibly TRBD1 on 6 matching bases. Germline V gene lookup returns CDR1 MDHEN and CDR2 SYDVKM. Trimming removed 5 bases at V and 5 bases at J, with 15 bases between. This CDR3 is built from 14 residues.

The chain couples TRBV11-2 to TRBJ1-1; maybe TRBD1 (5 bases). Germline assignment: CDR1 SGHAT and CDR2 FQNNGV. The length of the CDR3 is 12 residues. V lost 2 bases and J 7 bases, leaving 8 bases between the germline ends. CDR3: CASSLWGVEAFF. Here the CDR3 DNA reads TGTGCCAGCAGCTTATGGGGGGTTGAAGCTTTCTTT.

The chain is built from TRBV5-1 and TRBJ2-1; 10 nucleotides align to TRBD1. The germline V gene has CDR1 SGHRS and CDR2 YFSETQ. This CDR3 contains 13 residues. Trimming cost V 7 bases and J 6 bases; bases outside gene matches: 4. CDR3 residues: CASSGQGVNEQFF. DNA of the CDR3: TGCGCCAGCTCTGGACAGGGGGTCAATGAGCAGTTCTTC.

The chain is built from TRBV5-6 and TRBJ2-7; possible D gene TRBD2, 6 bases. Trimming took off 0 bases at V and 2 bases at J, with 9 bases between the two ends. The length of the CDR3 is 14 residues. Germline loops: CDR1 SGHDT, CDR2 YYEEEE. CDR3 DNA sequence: TGTGCCAGCAGCTTGGGACTAGGGACCTACGAGCAGTACTTC. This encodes CASSLGLGTYEQYF.

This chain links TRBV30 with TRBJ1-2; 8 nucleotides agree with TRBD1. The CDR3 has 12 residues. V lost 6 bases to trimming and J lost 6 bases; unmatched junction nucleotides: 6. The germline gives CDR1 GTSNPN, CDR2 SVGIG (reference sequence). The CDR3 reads CACDQGAHGYTF. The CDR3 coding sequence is TGTGCCTGCGATCAGGGGGCCCATGGCTACACCTTC.

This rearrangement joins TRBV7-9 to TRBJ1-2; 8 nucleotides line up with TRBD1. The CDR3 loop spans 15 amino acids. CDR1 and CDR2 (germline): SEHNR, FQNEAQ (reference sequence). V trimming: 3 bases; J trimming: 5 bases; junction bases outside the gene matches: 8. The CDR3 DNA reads TGTGCCAGCAGCTTCCCGACAGGGGACATTTATGGCTACACCTTC. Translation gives CASSFPTGDIYGYTF.